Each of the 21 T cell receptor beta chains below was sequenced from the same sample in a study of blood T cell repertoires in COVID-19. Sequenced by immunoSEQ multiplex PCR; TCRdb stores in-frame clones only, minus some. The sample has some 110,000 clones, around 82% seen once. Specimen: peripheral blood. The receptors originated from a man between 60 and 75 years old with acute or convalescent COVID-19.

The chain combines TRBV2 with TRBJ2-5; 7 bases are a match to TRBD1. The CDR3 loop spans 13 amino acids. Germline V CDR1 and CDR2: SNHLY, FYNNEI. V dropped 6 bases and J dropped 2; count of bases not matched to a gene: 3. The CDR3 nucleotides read TGTGCCAGCAGATACAGGGGTCAAGAGACCCAGTACTTC. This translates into CASRYRGQETQYF.

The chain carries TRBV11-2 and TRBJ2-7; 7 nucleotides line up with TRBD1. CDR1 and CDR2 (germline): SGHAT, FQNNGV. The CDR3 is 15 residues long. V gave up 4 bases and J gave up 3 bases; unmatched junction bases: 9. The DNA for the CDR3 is TGTGCCAGCAGCTCCTTGACAGGGAGAGGCTACGAGCAGTACTTC. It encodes CASSSLTGRGYEQYF.

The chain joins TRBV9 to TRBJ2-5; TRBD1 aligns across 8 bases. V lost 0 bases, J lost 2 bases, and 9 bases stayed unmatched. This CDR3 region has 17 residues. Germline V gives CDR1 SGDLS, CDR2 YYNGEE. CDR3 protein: CASSVANGQGSQETQYF. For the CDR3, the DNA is TGTGCCAGCAGCGTAGCTAACGGACAGGGCTCTCAAGAGACCCAGTACTTC.

CDR3: CASSSDRGGYNEQFF. The CDR3, as DNA: TGTGCCAGCAGCTCGGACAGGGGAGGCTACAATGAGCAGTTCTTC. This chain joins TRBV7-3 and TRBJ2-1, with TRBD1 matching 9 bases. CDR1 is SGHTA and CDR2 is FQGTGA in the germline V gene. The CDR3 totals 15 residues. The ends lost 4 bases at V and 3 bases at J; junction bases unmatched: 4.

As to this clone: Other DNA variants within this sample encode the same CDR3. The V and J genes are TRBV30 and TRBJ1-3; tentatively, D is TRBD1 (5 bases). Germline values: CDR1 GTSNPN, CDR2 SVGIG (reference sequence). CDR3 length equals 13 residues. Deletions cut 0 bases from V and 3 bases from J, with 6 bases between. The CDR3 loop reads CAWSVDSGNTIYF. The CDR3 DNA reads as TGTGCCTGGAGTGTTGACAGTGGAAACACCATATATTTT.

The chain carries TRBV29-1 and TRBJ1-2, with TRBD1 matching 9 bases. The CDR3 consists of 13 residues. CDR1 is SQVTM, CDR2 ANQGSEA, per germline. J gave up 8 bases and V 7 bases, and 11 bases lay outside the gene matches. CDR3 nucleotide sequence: TGCAGCGGGTCCCAGGGACAGGGAGGAGGCTACACCTTC. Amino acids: CSGSQGQGGGYTF.

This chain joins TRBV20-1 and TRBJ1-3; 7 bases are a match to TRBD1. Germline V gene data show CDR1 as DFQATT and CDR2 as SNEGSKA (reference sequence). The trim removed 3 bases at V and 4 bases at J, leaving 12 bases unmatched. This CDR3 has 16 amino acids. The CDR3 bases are TGCAGTGCTAGTTTCCCAGGACAGGTCTCGGGAAACACCATATATTTT. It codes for CSASFPGQVSGNTIYF.

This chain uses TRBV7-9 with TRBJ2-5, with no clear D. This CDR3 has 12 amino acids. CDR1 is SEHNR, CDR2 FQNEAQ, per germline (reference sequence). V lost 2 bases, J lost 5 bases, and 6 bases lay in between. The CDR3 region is CASSLTRETQYF. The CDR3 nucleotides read TGTGCCAGCAGCTTAACTCGGGAGACCCAGTACTTC.

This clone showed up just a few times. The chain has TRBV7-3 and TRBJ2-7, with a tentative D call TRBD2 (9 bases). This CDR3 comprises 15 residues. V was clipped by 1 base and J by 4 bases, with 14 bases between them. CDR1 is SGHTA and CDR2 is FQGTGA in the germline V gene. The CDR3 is CASSLSGGDRYEQYF. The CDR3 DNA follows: TGTGCCAGCAGCTTAAGCGGGGGGGACAGGTACGAGCAGTACTTC.

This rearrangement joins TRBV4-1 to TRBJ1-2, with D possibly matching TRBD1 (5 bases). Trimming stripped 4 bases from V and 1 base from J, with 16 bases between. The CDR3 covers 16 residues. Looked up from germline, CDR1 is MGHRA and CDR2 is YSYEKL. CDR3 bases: TGCGCCAGCAGCCGATCCGGGCAGGGTTATAACTATGGCTACACCTTC. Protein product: CASSRSGQGYNYGYTF.

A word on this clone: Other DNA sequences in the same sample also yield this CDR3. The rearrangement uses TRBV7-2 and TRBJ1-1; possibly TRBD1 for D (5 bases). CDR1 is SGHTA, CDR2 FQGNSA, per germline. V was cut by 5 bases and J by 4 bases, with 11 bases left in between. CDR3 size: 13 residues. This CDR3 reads CASSLEGSTEAFF. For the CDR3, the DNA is TGTGCCAGCAGCCTGGAGGGGAGCACTGAAGCTTTCTTT.

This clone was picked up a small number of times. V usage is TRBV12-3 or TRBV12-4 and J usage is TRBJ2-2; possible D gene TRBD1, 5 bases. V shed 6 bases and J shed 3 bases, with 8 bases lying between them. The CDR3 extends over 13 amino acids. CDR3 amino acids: CASSTRDTGELFF. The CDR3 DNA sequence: TGTGCCAGCAGCACCAGGGACACCGGGGAGCTGTTTTTT.

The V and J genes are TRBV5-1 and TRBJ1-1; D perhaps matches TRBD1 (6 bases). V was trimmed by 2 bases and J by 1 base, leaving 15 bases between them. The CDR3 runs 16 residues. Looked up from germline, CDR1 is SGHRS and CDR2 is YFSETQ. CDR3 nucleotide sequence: TGCGCCAGCAGCTTTAGACCCTCAGGGGCGAACACTGAAGCTTTCTTT. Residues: CASSFRPSGANTEAFF.

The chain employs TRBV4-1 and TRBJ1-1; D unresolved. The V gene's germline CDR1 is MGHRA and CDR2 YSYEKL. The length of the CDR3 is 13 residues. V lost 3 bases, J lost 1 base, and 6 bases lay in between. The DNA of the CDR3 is TGCGCCAGCAGCCACACATCGAACACTGAAGCTTTCTTT. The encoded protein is CASSHTSNTEAFF.

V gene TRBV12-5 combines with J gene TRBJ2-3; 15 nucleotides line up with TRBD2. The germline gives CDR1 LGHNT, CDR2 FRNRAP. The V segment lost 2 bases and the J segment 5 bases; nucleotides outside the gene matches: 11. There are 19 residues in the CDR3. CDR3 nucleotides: TGTGCTAGTGGTTTGCCCTTCCCCGGGACTAGCGGGAGGAAAGATACGCAGTATTTT. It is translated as CASGLPFPGTSGRKDTQYF. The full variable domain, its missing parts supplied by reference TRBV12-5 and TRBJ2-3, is DARVTQTPRHKVTEMGQEVTMRCQPILGHNTVFWYRQTMMQGLELLAYFRNRAPLDDSGMPKDRFSAEMPDATLATLKIQPSEPRDSAVYFCASGLPFPGTSGRKDTQYFGPGTRLTVL.

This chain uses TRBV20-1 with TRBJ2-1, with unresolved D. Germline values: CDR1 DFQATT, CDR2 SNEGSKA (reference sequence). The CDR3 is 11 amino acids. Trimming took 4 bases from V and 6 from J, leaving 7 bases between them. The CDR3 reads CSATLPNEQFF. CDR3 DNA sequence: TGCAGTGCTACCCTTCCCAATGAGCAGTTCTTC.

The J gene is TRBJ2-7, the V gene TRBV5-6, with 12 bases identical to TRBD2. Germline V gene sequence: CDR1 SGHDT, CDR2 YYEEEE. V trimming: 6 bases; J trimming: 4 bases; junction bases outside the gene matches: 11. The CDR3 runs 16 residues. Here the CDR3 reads CASISSGRAGGYEQYF. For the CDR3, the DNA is TGTGCCAGCATCTCTAGCGGGAGGGCCGGGGGGTACGAGCAGTACTTC.

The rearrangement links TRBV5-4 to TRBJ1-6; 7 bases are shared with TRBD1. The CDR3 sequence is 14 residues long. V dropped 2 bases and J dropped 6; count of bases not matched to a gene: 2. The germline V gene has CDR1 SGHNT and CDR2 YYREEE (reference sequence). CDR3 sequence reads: CASSFGQVNSPLHF. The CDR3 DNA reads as TGTGCCAGCAGCTTCGGACAGGTTAATTCACCCCTCCACTTT.

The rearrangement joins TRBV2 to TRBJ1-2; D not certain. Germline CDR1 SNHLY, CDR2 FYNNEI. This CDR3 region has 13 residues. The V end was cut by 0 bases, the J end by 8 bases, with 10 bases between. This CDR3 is CASSEALGLGYTF. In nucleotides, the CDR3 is TGTGCCAGCAGTGAAGCGCTAGGTTTGGGCTACACCTTC.

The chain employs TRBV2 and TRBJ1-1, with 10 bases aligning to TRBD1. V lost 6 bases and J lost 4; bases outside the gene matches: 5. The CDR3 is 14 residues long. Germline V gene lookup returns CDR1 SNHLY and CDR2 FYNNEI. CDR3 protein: CASSGTGVPTEAFF. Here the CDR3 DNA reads TGTGCCAGCAGCGGGACAGGGGTACCCACTGAAGCTTTCTTT.

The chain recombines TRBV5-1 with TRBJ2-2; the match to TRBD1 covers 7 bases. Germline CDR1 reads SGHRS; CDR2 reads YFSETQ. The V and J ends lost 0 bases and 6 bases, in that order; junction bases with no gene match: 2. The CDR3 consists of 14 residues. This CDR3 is CASSLGDSPGELFF. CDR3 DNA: TGCGCCAGCAGCTTGGGGGACAGCCCCGGGGAGCTGTTTTTT.